This T cell receptor beta chain was identified during a study of T cell responses to AZD1222 COVID-19 vaccine (dated by TCRdb to about 2021). Context from the whole study: A total of 230 to 250 trial participants underwent TCR sequencing, of whom under 220 had received two doses of AZD1222 and 26 had received two doses of the MenACWY control vaccine. Trial participants were enrolled by age into 18-55, 56-69 and 70-plus year subgroups, with roughly 160, 29 and 62 TCR-sequenced participants respectively.

Per the publication, the time point label means: about 28 days (+/-7) after the second vaccine dose. AZD1222 recipients with second doses at about 4 weeks or about 12 weeks were pooled, because spike-specific TCR depth and breadth did not differ between schedules. Samples from vaccinated people were obtained from the UK trials COV001 and COV002, which included a single-blind randomized controlled phase 2/3 trial of AZD1222 (ChAdOx1 nCoV-19) in healthy adults. For TCRbeta chain sequencing, PBMC samples from trial participants were taken at day 0 and at day 28 after the second dose. CDR1 is given as LNHNV and CDR2 as YYDKDF, both from the germline V gene (reference sequence). The CDR3 goes from the cysteine to the phenylalanine over 14 residues. The entry retains the CDR3 DNA only, 42 bases that are in frame from base 1. The germline ends are 15 bases apart after V is trimmed by 5 bases and J by 5 bases.

The CDR3 regions of human TCRbeta chains were subjected to immunosequencing. As for the original processing: TCRs in the repertoires were matched against a reference library of SARS-CoV-2-specific TCRs that had been generated with the MIRA antigen-specificity platform. Breadth was defined as the fraction of unique TCRs that were SARS-CoV-2-associated. Depth was defined as the fraction of total T cells that were SARS-CoV-2-associated. Each spike-specific TCR was assigned to its reactive spike region and to a CD4 or CD8 class using the MIRA data. Log10-transformed breadth and depth values were compared by one-way ANOVA with Sidak's multiple comparisons tests. Drawn from immuneACCESS, this table holds only the in-frame rearrangements with V and J called that TCRdb kept. Clones are partly lost; checked studies trace under half to an unresolved V gene and leave the rest unexplained. That table is the source of V, J and clone size, and D and trimming were worked out from the DNA. The sample table holds 180,000 or so clones, of which roughly nine tenths were seen once. The biggest ten clones account for approximately 1.2% of the sample.

On the study overall, not on this receptor specifically: Conclusions about previously exposed vaccinees are limited because only five or six AZD1222 recipients were SARS-CoV-2 seropositive at baseline. Because no day 14 peak-response samples were available, the repertoires could be characterized only after the peak T cell response. The whole spike protein was spanned by vaccine-associated CD4 TCRs, and dominant responses were seen in regions 160-218 and 743-854. Epitopes outside the regions mutated in the B.1.351 and B.1.1.7 variants were reportedly recognized by nearly half of the unique spike-specific TCRs. The 56-69-year group was small, and its depth increase did not reach significance, likely because of low power. Participants were mostly white British and included more females than males, and it was suggested by the authors that clonal diversity may have been underestimated. After two AZD1222 doses, spike-specific TCR breadth and depth were significantly higher than at day 0 and than in MenACWY recipients.

Concerning this clone: Its antigen remains undetermined. Base qualities are not at hand, and no much larger clone is one base apart.

The chain links TRBV15 with TRBJ2-5, with the D segment identity uncertain. Sequencing was performed on peripheral blood, taken 28 days after the second AZD1222 dose. This TCR came from an adult who received the AZD1222 COVID-19 vaccine. In nucleotides, the sequence is TGTGCCACCAGCTTAGAGTCCTATCGGGAGACCCAGTACTTC. Its amino acids are CATSLESYRETQYF.